The present T cell receptor beta chain was sequenced within a study of T cell changes during pregnancy in multiple sclerosis. Produced via immunoSEQ multiplex PCR; TCRdb's table is partial and in-frame only. The sample lists roughly 89,000 clones, over 85% occurring once. Trimming took 8 bases from V and 0 from J; bases not matched to a gene: 9. This CDR3 has 15 residues. Germline assignment: CDR1 SGHVS and CDR2 FQNEAQ. Sequenced here: peripheral blood, sampled in the first trimester of pregnancy. V usage is TRBV7-8 and J usage is TRBJ2-5; 7 bases map to TRBD2. This clonotype was obtained from a female donor with multiple sclerosis, enrolled in a pregnancy study. DNA of the CDR3: TGTGCCAGCGGCGTTGGGGCGGGGGACCAAGAGACCCAGTACTTC. Its protein is CASGVGAGDQETQYF.